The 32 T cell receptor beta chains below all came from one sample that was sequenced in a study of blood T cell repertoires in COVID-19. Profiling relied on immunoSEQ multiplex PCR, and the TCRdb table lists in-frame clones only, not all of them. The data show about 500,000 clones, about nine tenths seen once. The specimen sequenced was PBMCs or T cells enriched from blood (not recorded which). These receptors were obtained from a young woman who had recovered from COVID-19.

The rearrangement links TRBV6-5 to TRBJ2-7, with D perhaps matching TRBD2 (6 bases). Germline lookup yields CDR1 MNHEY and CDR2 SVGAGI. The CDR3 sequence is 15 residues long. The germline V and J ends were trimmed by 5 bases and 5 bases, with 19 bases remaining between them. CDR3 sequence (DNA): TGTGCCAGCAGTCGACGTCCGGGGGTATTTGACGAGCAGTACTTC. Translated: CASSRRPGVFDEQYF.

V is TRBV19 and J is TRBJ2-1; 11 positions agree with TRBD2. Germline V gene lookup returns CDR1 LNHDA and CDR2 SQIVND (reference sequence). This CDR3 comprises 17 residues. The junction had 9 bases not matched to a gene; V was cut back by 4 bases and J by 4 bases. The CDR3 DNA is TGTGCCAGTAGTAGCATAACCGGGACTAGCGGTTACAATGAGCAGTTCTTC. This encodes CASSSITGTSGYNEQFF.

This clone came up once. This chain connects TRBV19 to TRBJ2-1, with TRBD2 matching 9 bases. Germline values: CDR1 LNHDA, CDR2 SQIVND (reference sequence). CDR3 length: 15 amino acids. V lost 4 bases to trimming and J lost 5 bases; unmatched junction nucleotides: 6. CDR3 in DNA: TGTGCCAGTAGTACGTCAGCGGGGGGTAACAATGAGCAGTTCTTC. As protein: CASSTSAGGNNEQFF.

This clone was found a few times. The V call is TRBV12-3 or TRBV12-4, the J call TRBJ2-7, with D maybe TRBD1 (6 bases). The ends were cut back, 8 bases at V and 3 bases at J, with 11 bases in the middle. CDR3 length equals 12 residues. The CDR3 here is CASGGRDYEQYF. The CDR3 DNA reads TGTGCCAGCGGGGGCAGGGACTACGAGCAGTACTTC.

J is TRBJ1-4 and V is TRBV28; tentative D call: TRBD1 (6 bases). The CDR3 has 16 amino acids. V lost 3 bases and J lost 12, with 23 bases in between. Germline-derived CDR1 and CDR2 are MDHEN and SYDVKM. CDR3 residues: CASSFPQGGGVEELFF. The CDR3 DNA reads TGTGCCAGCAGTTTCCCCCAGGGAGGGGGGGTGGAGGAACTGTTTTTT.

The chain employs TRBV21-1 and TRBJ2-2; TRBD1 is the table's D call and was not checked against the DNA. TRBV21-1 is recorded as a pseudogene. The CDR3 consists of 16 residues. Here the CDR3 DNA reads TGTGCCAGCGGACCCCTCGGACAGGATGGGGCCGGGGAGCTGTTTTTT. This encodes CASGPLGQDGAGELFF.

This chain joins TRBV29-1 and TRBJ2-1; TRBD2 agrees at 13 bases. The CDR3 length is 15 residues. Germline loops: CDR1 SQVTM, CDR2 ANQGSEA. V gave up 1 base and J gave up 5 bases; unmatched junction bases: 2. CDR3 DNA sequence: TGCAGCGTTGAAGGGACTAGCGGGGGAAACAATGAGCAGTTCTTC. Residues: CSVEGTSGGNNEQFF.

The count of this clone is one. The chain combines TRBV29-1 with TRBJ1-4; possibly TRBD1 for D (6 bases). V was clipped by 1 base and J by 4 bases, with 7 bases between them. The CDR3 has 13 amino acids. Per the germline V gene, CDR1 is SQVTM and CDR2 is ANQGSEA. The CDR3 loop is CSVEGTVNEKLFF. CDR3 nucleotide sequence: TGCAGCGTTGAAGGGACAGTTAATGAAAAACTGTTTTTT.

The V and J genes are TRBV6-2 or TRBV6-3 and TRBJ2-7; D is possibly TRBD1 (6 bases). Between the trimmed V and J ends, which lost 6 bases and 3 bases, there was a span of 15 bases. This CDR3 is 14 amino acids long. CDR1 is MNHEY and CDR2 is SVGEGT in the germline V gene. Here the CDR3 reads CASSRRRDIYEQYF. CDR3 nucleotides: TGTGCCAGCAGCCGACGCCGGGACATCTACGAGCAGTACTTC.

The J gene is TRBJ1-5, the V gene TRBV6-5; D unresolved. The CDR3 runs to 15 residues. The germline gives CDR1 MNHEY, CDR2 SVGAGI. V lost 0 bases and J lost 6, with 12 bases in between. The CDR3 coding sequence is TGTGCCAGCAGTTACTCGAGTCCGAGAGGTCAGCCCCAGCATTTT. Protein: CASSYSSPRGQPQHF.

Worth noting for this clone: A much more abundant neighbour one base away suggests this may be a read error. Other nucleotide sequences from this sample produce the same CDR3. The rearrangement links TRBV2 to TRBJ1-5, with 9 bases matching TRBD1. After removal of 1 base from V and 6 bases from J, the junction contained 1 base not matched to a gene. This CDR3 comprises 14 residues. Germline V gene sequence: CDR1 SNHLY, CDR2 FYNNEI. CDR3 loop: CASSEGQGGQPQHF. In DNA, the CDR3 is TGTGCCAGCAGTGAAGGACAGGGGGGTCAGCCCCAGCATTTT.

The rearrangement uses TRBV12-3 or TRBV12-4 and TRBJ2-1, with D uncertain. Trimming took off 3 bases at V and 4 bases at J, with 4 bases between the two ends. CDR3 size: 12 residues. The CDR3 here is CASSLRYNEQFF. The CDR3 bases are TGTGCCAGCAGTTTGCGGTACAATGAGCAGTTCTTC.

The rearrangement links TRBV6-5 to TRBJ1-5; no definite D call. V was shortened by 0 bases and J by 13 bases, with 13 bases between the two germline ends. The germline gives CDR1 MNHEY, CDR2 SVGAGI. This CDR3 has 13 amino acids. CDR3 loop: CASSYSTGWAQHF. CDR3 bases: TGTGCCAGCAGTTACTCAACTGGGTGGGCACAGCATTTT.

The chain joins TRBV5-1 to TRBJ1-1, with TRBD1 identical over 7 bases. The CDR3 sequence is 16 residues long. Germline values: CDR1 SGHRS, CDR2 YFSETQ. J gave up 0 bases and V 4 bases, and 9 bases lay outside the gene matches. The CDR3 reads CASSPRDRNMNTEAFF. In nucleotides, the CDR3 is TGCGCCAGCAGCCCCCGGGACAGAAATATGAACACTGAAGCTTTCTTT.

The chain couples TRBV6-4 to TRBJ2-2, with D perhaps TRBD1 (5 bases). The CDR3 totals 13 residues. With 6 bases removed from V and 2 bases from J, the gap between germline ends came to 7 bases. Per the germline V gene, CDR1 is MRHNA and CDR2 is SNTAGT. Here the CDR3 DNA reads TGTGCCAGCAGGGGGCTAAACACCGGGGAGCTGTTTTTT. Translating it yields CASRGLNTGELFF.

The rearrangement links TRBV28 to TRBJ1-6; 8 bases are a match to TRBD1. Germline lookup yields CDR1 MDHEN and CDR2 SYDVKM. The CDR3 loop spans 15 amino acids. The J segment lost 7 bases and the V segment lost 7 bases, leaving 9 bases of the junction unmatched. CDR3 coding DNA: TGTGCCAGCAACAGAAGGGACAGGCGGAATTCACCCCTCCACTTT. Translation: CASNRRDRRNSPLHF. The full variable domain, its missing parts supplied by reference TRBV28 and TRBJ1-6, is DVKVTQSSRYLVKRTGEKVFLECVQDMDHENMFWYRQDPGLGLRLIYFSYDVKMKEKGDIPEGYSVSREKKERFSLILESASTNQTSMYLCASNRRDRRNSPLHFGNGTRLTVT.

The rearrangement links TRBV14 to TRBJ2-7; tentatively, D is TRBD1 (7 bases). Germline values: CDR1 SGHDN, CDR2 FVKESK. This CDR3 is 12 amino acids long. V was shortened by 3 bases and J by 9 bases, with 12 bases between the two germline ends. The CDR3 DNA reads TGTGCCAGCAGCCAGGCTCAGGGGGGGCAGTACTTC. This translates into CASSQAQGGQYF.

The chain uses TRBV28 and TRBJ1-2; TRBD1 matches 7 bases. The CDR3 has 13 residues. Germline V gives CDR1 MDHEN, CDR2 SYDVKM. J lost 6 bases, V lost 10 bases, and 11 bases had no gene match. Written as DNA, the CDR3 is TGTGCCACCCACCTCGGGACAGACGATGGCTACACCTTC. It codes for CATHLGTDDGYTF.

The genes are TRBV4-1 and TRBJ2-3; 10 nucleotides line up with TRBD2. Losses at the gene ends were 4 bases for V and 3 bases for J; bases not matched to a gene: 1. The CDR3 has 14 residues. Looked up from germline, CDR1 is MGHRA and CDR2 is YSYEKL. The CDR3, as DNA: TGCGCCAGCAGCCGAGCGGGGGGGACAGATACGCAGTATTTT. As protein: CASSRAGGTDTQYF.

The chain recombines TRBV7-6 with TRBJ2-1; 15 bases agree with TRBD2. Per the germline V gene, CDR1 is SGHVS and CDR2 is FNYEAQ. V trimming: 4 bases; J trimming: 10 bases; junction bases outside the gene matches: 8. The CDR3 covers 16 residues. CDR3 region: CASSYGLAGGPGEQFF. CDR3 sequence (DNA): TGTGCCAGCAGCTACGGACTAGCGGGGGGGCCTGGCGAGCAGTTCTTC.

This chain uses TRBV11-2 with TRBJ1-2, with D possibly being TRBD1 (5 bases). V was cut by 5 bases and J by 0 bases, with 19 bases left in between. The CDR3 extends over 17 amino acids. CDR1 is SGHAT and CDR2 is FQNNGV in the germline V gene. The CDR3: CASSLTGGGPTNYGYTF. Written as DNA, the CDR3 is TGTGCCAGCAGCCTAACAGGCGGGGGTCCAACTAACTATGGCTACACCTTC.

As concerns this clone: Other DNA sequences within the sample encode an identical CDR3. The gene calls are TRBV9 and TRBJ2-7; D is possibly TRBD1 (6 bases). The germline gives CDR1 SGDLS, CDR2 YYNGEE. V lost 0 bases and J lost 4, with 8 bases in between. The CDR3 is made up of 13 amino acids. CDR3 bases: TGTGCCAGCAGCGTAGGGGACACATACGAGCAGTACTTC. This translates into CASSVGDTYEQYF.

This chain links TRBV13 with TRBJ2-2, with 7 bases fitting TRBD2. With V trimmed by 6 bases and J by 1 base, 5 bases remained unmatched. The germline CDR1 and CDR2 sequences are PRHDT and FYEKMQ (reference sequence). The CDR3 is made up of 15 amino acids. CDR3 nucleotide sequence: TGTGCCAGCAGGCATGCGGGAGTGAACACCGGGGAGCTGTTTTTT. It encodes CASRHAGVNTGELFF. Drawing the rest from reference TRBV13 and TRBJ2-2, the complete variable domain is AAGVIQSPRHLIKEKRETATLKCYPIPRHDTVYWYQQGPGQDPQFLISFYEKMQSDKGSIPDRFSAQQFSDYHSELNMSSLELGDSALYFCASRHAGVNTGELFFGEGSRLTVL.

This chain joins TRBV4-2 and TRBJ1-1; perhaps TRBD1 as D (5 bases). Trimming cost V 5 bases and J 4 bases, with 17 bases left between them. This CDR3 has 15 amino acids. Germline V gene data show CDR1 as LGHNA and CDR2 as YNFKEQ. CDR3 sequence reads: CASSSAGGSGTEAFF. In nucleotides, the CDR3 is TGTGCCAGCAGCTCAGCGGGGGGGTCCGGCACTGAAGCTTTCTTT.

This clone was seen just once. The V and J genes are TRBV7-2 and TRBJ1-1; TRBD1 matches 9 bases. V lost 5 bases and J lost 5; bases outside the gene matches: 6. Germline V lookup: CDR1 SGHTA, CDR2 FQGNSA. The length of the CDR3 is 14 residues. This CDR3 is CASSLGTGLTEAFF. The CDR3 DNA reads TGTGCCAGCAGCCTTGGGACAGGGCTGACTGAAGCTTTCTTT.

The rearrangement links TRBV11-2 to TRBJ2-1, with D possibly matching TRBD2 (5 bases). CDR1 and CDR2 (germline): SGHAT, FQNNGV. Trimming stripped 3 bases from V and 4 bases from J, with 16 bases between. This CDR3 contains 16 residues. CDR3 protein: CASSFSPGKSYNEQFF. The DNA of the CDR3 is TGTGCCAGCAGCTTTTCCCCGGGGAAATCGTACAATGAGCAGTTCTTC.

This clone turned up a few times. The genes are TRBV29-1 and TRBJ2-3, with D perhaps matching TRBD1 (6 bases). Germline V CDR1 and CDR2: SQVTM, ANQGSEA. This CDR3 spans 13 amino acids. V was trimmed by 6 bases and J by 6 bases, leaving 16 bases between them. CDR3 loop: CSVAPGRGDTQYF. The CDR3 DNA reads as TGCAGCGTCGCCCCCGGAAGGGGGGATACGCAGTATTTT.

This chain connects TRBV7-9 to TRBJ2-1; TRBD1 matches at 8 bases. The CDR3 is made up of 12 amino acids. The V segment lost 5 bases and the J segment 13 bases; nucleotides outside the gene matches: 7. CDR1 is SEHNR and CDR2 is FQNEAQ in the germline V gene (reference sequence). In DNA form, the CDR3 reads TGTGCCAGCAGCGACACAGGGGGTGATCAGTTCTTC. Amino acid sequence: CASSDTGGDQFF.

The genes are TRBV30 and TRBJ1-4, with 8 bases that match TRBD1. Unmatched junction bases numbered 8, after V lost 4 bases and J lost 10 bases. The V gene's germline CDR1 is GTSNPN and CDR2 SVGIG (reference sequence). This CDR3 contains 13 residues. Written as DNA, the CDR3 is TGTGCCTGGAAGACACAGGGGGTTGCAAAACTGTTTTTT. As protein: CAWKTQGVAKLFF.

The CDR3 DNA reads as TGTGCCAGCAGGCGAACAGGTCGTAGCACAGATACGCAGTATTTT. Translating it yields CASRRTGRSTDTQYF. The V and J genes are TRBV27 and TRBJ2-3; D is possibly TRBD1 (5 bases). CDR3 length: 15 residues. From germline, CDR1 is MNHEY and CDR2 SMNVEV (reference sequence). V lost 6 bases, J lost 0 bases, and 13 bases lay in between.

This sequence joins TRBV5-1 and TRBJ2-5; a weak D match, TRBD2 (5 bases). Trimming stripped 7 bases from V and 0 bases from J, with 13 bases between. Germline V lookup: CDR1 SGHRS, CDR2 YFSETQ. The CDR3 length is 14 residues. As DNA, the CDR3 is TGCGCCAGCGGGGAGACTACCTACCAAGAGACCCAGTACTTC. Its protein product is CASGETTYQETQYF.

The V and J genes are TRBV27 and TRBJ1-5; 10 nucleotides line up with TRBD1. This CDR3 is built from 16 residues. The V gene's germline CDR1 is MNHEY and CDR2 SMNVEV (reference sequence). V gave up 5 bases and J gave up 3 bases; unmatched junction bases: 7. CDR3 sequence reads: CASSGRDRGINQPQHF. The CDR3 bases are TGTGCCAGCAGTGGCAGGGACAGGGGAATCAATCAGCCCCAGCATTTT.